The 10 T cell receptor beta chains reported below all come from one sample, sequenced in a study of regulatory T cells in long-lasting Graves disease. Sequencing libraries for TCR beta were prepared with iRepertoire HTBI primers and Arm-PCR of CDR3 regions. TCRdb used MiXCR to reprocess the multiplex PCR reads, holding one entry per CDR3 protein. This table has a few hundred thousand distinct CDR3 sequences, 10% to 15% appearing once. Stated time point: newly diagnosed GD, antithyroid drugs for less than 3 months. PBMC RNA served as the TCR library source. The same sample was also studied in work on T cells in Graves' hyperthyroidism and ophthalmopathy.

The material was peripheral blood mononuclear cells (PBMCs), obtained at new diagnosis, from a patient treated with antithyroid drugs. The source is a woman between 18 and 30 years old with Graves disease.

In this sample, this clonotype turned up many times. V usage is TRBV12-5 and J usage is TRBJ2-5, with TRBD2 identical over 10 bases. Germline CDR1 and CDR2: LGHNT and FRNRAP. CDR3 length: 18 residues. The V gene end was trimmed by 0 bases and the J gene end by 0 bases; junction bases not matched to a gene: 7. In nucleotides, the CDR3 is TGTGCTAGTGGTTTGGTACTAGCGGGGAGATATTACCAAGAGACCCAGTACTTC. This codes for CASGLVLAGRYYQETQYF.

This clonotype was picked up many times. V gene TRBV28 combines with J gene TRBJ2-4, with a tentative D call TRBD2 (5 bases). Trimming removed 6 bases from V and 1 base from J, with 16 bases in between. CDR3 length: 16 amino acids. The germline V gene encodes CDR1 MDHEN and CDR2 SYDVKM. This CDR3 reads CASREHVGMAKNIQYF. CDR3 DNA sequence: TGTGCCAGCAGAGAACACGTCGGGATGGCCAAAAACATTCAGTACTTC.

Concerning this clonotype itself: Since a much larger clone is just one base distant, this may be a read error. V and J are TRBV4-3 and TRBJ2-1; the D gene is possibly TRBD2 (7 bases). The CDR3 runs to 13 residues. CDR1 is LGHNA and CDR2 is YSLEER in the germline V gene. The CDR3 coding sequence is TGCGTCAGCAGCCTCCTCTCTGGGGGGGGCTCGTTCTTC. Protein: CVSSLLSGGGSFF.

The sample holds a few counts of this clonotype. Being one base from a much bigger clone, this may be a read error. Written as DNA, the CDR3 is TGTGCCAGCACCCAGACAGGGGCGGGCAATCAGCCCCATCATTTT. This sequence encodes CASTQTGAGNQPHHF. The chain links TRBV27 to TRBJ1-5, with TRBD1 identical over 8 bases. CDR3 length: 15 residues. Germline CDR1 reads MNHEY; CDR2 reads SMNVEV (reference sequence).

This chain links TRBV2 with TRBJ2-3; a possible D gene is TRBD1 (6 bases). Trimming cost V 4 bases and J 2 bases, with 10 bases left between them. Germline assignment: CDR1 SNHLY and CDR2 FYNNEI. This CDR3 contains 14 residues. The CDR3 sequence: CASSVYRATDTQYF. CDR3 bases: TGTGCCAGCAGTGTATACAGGGCCACAGATACGCAGTATTTT. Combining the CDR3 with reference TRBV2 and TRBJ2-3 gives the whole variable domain EPEVTQTPSHQVTQMGQEVILRCVPISNHLYFYWYRQILGQKVEFLVSFYNNEISEKSEIFDDQFSVERPDGSNFTLKIRSTKLEDSAMYFCASSVYRATDTQYFGPGTRLTVL.

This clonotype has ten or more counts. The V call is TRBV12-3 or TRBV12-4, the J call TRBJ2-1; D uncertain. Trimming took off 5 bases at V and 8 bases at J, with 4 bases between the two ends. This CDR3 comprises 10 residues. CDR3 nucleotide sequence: TGTGCCAGCAGTAACGATGAGCAGTTCTTC. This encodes CASSNDEQFF.

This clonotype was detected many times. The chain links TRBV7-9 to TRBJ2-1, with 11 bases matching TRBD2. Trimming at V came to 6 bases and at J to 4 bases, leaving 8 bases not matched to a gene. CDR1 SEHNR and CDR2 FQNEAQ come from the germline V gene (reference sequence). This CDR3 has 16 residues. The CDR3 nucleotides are TGTGCCAGCAGACCAGCCGGGACTAGCGGTTACAATGAGCAGTTCTTC. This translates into CASRPAGTSGYNEQFF.

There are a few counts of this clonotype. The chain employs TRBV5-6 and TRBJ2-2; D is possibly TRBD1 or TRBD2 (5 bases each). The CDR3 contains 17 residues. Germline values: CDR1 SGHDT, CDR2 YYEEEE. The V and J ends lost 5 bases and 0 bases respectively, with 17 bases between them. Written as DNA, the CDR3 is TGTGCCAGCAGTCCTGGGCGGGCAGGGCCGAACACCGGGGAGCTGTTTTTT. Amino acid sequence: CASSPGRAGPNTGELFF.

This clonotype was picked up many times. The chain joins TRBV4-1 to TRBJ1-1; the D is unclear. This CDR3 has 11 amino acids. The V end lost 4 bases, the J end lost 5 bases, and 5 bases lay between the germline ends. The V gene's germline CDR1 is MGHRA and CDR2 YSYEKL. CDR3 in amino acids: CASSRRTEAFF. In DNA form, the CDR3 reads TGCGCCAGCAGCCGCCGTACTGAAGCTTTCTTT.

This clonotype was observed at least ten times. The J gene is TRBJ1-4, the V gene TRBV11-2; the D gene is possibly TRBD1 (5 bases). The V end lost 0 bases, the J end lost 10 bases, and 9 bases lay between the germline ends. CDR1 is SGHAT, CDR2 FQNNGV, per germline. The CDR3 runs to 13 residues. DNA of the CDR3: TGTGCCAGCAGCTTAGAATGGGGGGGAAAACTGTTTTTT. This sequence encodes CASSLEWGGKLFF.